The 25 T cell receptor beta chains below come from one sample, sequenced in a study of cytomegalovirus exposure and HLA in healthy donors. Primers: 60 Vbeta forward and 13 Jbeta reverse. TCRdb keeps only in-frame clones here, not all; method: immunoSEQ multiplex PCR. The sample records 150,000 to 200,000 clones, about three quarters being singletons. The specimen was PBMCs. The source of these receptors is a man aged 40-55 years in good health and CMV-seronegative.

This chain links TRBV18 with TRBJ2-1; D is ambiguous. V lost 6 bases, J lost 4 bases, and 13 bases lay in between. The CDR3 consists of 14 residues. The germline V gene has CDR1 KGHSH and CDR2 LQKENI. The CDR3 region is CASSQVSPYNEQFF. The CDR3 DNA reads TGTGCCAGCTCCCAAGTAAGCCCTTACAATGAGCAGTTCTTC.

The chain uses TRBV5-6 and TRBJ1-2; 7 bases align to TRBD1. This CDR3 comprises 17 residues. The germline gives CDR1 SGHDT, CDR2 YYEEEE. V lost 4 bases, J lost 0 bases, and 12 bases stayed unmatched. The CDR3 spells CASSPLRDSYTNYGYTF. CDR3 nucleotide sequence: TGTGCCAGCAGCCCCCTTCGGGACAGCTATACTAACTATGGCTACACCTTC.

The rearrangement uses TRBV29-1 and TRBJ1-1; D unresolved. The germline V gene has CDR1 SQVTM and CDR2 ANQGSEA. Trimming left V 7 bases short and J 5 bases short, with 14 bases between. The CDR3 is 12 residues long. This CDR3 reads CSGWVGRTEAFF. The CDR3 region has the DNA TGCAGCGGCTGGGTGGGGAGGACTGAAGCTTTCTTT.

The genes are TRBV11-3 and TRBJ1-1, with a possible D match to TRBD1 (6 bases). This CDR3 is built from 16 residues. Trimming left V 4 bases short and J 1 base short, with 16 bases between. Per the germline V gene, CDR1 is SGHNT and CDR2 is YENEEA. The chain's CDR3 is CASSYYGGGGNTEAFF. CDR3 nucleotide sequence: TGTGCCAGCAGCTACTACGGAGGGGGGGGGAACACTGAAGCTTTCTTT.

The CDR3 DNA follows: TGCGCCAGCAGCTTGGGGGACGGACAGGTCAATTCACCCCTCCACTTT. Translated: CASSLGDGQVNSPLHF. This sequence joins TRBV5-1 and TRBJ1-6; TRBD1 aligns across 7 bases. The CDR3 runs to 16 residues. CDR1 and CDR2 from the germline V gene are SGHRS and YFSETQ. V gave up 0 bases and J gave up 7 bases; unmatched junction bases: 7.

The chain uses TRBV7-2 and TRBJ2-3; 9 nucleotides agree with TRBD2. CDR3 size: 15 residues. V shed 2 bases, J shed 7 bases, and the junction held 7 bases outside the gene matches. Germline values: CDR1 SGHTA, CDR2 FQGNSA. This CDR3 is CASSLRRGGLNTQYF. The CDR3 DNA follows: TGTGCCAGCAGCTTAAGGCGGGGGGGCTTAAATACGCAGTATTTT. The complete variable domain, with remaining parts taken from reference TRBV7-2 and TRBJ2-3, reads GAGVSQSPSNKVTEKGKDVELRCDPISGHTALYWYRQSLGQGLEFLIYFQGNSAPDKSGLPSDRFSAERTGGSVSTLTIQRTQQEDSAVYLCASSLRRGGLNTQYFGPGTRLTVL.

The count of this clone is one. The gene calls are TRBV7-2 and TRBJ2-1; D is unclear. This CDR3 is 12 amino acids long. Germline V gives CDR1 SGHTA, CDR2 FQGNSA. V lost 3 bases and J 6 bases, leaving 6 bases between the germline ends. The CDR3 coding sequence is TGTGCCAGCAGCTTCTCTCCCAATGAGCAGTTCTTC. Protein product: CASSFSPNEQFF.

The CDR3 reads CASSQDRGGQQFF. CDR3 nucleotides: TGCGCCAGCAGCCAAGATCGGGGAGGTCAGCAGTTCTTC. The chain links TRBV4-3 to TRBJ2-1; perhaps TRBD2 as D (6 bases). CDR1 is LGHNA, CDR2 YSLEER, per germline. V was shortened by 0 bases and J by 11 bases, with 11 bases between the two germline ends. This CDR3 has 13 residues.

The rearrangement joins TRBV7-7 to TRBJ1-1; D remains ambiguous. The CDR3 extends over 13 amino acids. Between the trimmed V and J ends, which lost 2 bases and 3 bases, there was a span of 7 bases. Germline V CDR1 and CDR2: SSHAT, FNYEAQ (reference sequence). This CDR3 reads CASSLNTYTEAFF. The CDR3 DNA sequence: TGTGCCAGCAGCTTAAACACCTACACTGAAGCTTTCTTT.

The genes are TRBV4-3 and TRBJ2-2; D uncertain. V lost 0 bases to trimming and J lost 0 bases, with 8 bases between them. Per the germline V gene, CDR1 is LGHNA and CDR2 is YSLEER. The CDR3 contains 16 residues. CDR3: CASSQERSANTGELFF. CDR3 bases: TGCGCCAGCAGCCAAGAGCGGAGCGCGAACACCGGGGAGCTGTTTTTT.

The chain employs TRBV7-2 and TRBJ2-7; possibly TRBD2 for D (5 bases). The CDR3 is made up of 14 amino acids. V gave up 1 base and J gave up 6 bases, with 13 bases separating them. CDR1 SGHTA and CDR2 FQGNSA come from the germline V gene. CDR3: CASSLVQSRGEQYF. The CDR3 coding sequence is TGTGCCAGCAGCTTAGTACAGAGCCGGGGCGAGCAGTACTTC.

The rearrangement uses TRBV14 and TRBJ2-7; D is possibly TRBD1 (5 bases). Germline lookup yields CDR1 SGHDN and CDR2 FVKESK. Trimming stripped 1 base from V and 3 bases from J, with 19 bases between. The CDR3 consists of 17 residues. The CDR3 sequence: CASSQVGERTGGYEQYF. In DNA form, the CDR3 reads TGTGCCAGCAGCCAAGTCGGTGAAAGAACAGGTGGCTACGAGCAGTACTTC.

The genes are TRBV5-1 and TRBJ2-2; D is undetermined. This CDR3 has 16 residues. The germline gives CDR1 SGHRS, CDR2 YFSETQ. V was cut by 0 bases and J by 6 bases, with 15 bases left in between. CDR3 in amino acids: CASSLGLESTAGELFF. The CDR3 DNA reads as TGCGCCAGCAGCTTGGGGCTGGAGAGTACGGCCGGGGAGCTGTTTTTT. The full variable domain, with the rest looked up from reference TRBV5-1 and TRBJ2-2, is KAGVTQTPRYLIKTRGQQVTLSCSPISGHRSVSWYQQTPGQGLQFLFEYFSETQRNKGNFPGRFSGRQFSNSRSEMNVSTLELGDSALYLCASSLGLESTAGELFFGEGSRLTVL.

This clone showed up just a few times. The chain joins TRBV29-1 to TRBJ2-5; 8 bases map to TRBD1. The CDR3 runs 14 residues. Unmatched junction bases numbered 6, after V lost 1 base and J lost 5 bases. Germline V gene lookup returns CDR1 SQVTM and CDR2 ANQGSEA. CDR3 residues: CSVEGTGGMETQYF. For the CDR3, the DNA is TGCAGCGTTGAAGGTACAGGGGGAATGGAGACCCAGTACTTC.

This clone was detected once. This chain links TRBV29-1 with TRBJ2-3, with D perhaps TRBD2 (6 bases). This CDR3 region has 16 residues. V lost 1 base, J lost 3 bases, and 17 bases lay in between. Germline V lookup: CDR1 SQVTM, CDR2 ANQGSEA. As DNA, the CDR3 is TGCAGCGTTGAAGGAATGGCGGGGAGATGGACAGATACGCAGTATTTT. Protein: CSVEGMAGRWTDTQYF.

As DNA, the CDR3 is TGTGCCAGCAGCGTAACTACTCACACTGAAGCTTTCTTT. Translation: CASSVTTHTEAFF. This chain connects TRBV9 to TRBJ1-1, with unresolved D. V lost 1 base, J lost 3 bases, and 7 bases lay in between. Germline CDR1 is SGDLS and CDR2 is YYNGEE. The CDR3 extends over 13 amino acids.

In this sample, this clone turned up once. The V gene is TRBV4-3, the J gene TRBJ1-3; 8 nucleotides match TRBD1. V shed 3 bases, J shed 4 bases, and the junction held 2 bases outside the gene matches. Germline V gene sequence: CDR1 LGHNA, CDR2 YSLEER. There are 14 residues in the CDR3. This CDR3 reads CASSQGTGGNTIYF. The CDR3, as DNA: TGCGCCAGCAGCCAGGGGACAGGCGGAAACACCATATATTTT.

The chain recombines TRBV7-9 with TRBJ2-7; D might be TRBD1 (6 bases). The V end was cut by 4 bases, the J end by 3 bases, with 13 bases between. The CDR3 loop spans 14 amino acids. Germline CDR1 is SEHNR and CDR2 is FQNEAQ (reference sequence). CDR3 nucleotide sequence: TGTGCCAGCAGCTCTCGGGACAAACACTACGAGCAGTACTTC. Protein: CASSSRDKHYEQYF.

This sequence joins TRBV7-9 and TRBJ1-6; D not certain. Germline lookup yields CDR1 SEHNR and CDR2 FQNEAQ (reference sequence). V lost 2 bases and J lost 10, with 9 bases in between. The CDR3 sequence is 13 residues long. The CDR3 DNA reads TGTGCCAGCAGCTTAATCGGGGAATCACCCCTCCACTTT. This sequence encodes CASSLIGESPLHF.

This clone was observed once. The J gene is TRBJ1-1, the V gene TRBV7-8; 8 bases align to TRBD1. Unmatched junction bases numbered 9, after V lost 3 bases and J lost 0 bases. The germline V gene has CDR1 SGHVS and CDR2 FQNEAQ. The CDR3 has 17 amino acids. CDR3 DNA sequence: TGTGCCAGCAGCTTCCCGGGACAGGAGAAAATGAACACTGAAGCTTTCTTT. Translating it yields CASSFPGQEKMNTEAFF.

V is TRBV19 and J is TRBJ1-3; D is ambiguous. The CDR3 spans 15 residues. V lost 4 bases and J 1 base, leaving 11 bases between the germline ends. Germline V lookup: CDR1 LNHDA, CDR2 SQIVND (reference sequence). The CDR3 spells CASSRDTSSGNTIYF. In DNA, the CDR3 is TGTGCCAGTAGTAGAGACACTTCATCTGGAAACACCATATATTTT.

The genes are TRBV5-1 and TRBJ2-5; possibly TRBD1 for D (6 bases). Germline CDR1 SGHRS, CDR2 YFSETQ. The V and J ends lost 4 bases and 4 bases respectively, with 20 bases between them. CDR3 length equals 16 residues. Here the CDR3 DNA reads TGCGCCAGCAGCCTTTCCAACAGGGATCGTGGAGAGACCCAGTACTTC. As protein: CASSLSNRDRGETQYF.

The rearrangement uses TRBV7-2 and TRBJ2-2; 10 positions agree with TRBD2. The length of the CDR3 is 16 residues. J gave up 5 bases and V 3 bases, and 6 bases lay outside the gene matches. Germline V gene lookup returns CDR1 SGHTA and CDR2 FQGNSA. The CDR3 region is CASSFSTSGPTGELFF. The CDR3 DNA is TGTGCCAGCAGCTTCTCGACTAGCGGGCCTACCGGGGAGCTGTTTTTT. The entire variable domain, with the rest obtained from reference TRBV7-2 and TRBJ2-2, is as follows: GAGVSQSPSNKVTEKGKDVELRCDPISGHTALYWYRQSLGQGLEFLIYFQGNSAPDKSGLPSDRFSAERTGGSVSTLTIQRTQQEDSAVYLCASSFSTSGPTGELFFGEGSRLTVL.

The chain employs TRBV19 and TRBJ2-5; maybe TRBD2 (6 bases). This CDR3 is 16 amino acids long. CDR1 and CDR2 (germline): LNHDA, SQIVND (reference sequence). Trimming removed 5 bases at V and 4 bases at J, with 20 bases between. The CDR3 is CASSVPGTRGRETQYF. DNA of the CDR3: TGTGCCAGTAGTGTGCCCGGGACCCGGGGGAGAGAGACCCAGTACTTC.

The chain couples TRBV13 to TRBJ2-5; a possible D gene is TRBD2 (6 bases). The end of the DNA aligns better with TRBJ2-7, so the J call may be wrong. CDR3 length: 13 amino acids. Germline CDR1 and CDR2: PRHDT and FYEKMQ (reference sequence). The CDR3 DNA reads as TGTGCCAGCAGGGGACTCGAACCTTACGAGCAGTACTTC. This codes for CASRGLEPYEQYF.